The 5 T cell receptor beta chains listed next were all sequenced from one sample in a study of T cell changes during pregnancy in multiple sclerosis (dated by TCRdb to between 2018 and 2021). The library was generated by the immunoSEQ multiplex PCR assay. TCRdb provides this immuneACCESS table in a form limited to in-frame rearrangements. Some clones are lacking; in checked studies, under half of them reflect an unresolved V gene, and why the rest are absent is not known. The sample contains more than 80,000 clones, around 93% of them found a single time. 1.5% to 2% of the sample lies in the top ten. Sequenced here: peripheral blood, sampled after pregnancy. These receptor sequences come from a female donor with multiple sclerosis, enrolled in a pregnancy study.

The chain employs TRBV2 and TRBJ2-3, with D hard to call. Germline CDR1 is SNHLY and CDR2 is FYNNEI. Trimming pared 4 bases from V and 2 bases from J, leaving 10 bases between. The CDR3 totals 14 residues. CDR3 sequence (DNA): TGTGCCAGCAGTGGTTTTAGATACACAGATACGCAGTATTTT. This sequence encodes CASSGFRYTDTQYF.

This chain connects TRBV5-4 to TRBJ2-2; D is perhaps TRBD2 (6 bases). CDR1 and CDR2 from the germline V gene are SGHNT and YYREEE (reference sequence). The CDR3 has 13 residues. V was trimmed by 4 bases and J by 4 bases, leaving 8 bases between them. As DNA, the CDR3 is TGTGCCAGCAGCCGGGACTTCACCGGGGAGCTGTTTTTT. It is translated as CASSRDFTGELFF. The entire variable domain, with the rest obtained from reference TRBV5-4 and TRBJ2-2, is as follows: ETGVTQSPTHLIKTRGQQVTLRCSSQSGHNTVSWYQQALGQGPQFIFQYYREEENGRGNFPPRFSGLQFPNYSSELNVNALELDDSALYLCASSRDFTGELFFGEGSRLTVL.

The genes are TRBV7-9 and TRBJ2-7; 7 bases match TRBD1. CDR3 size: 17 residues. With V trimmed by 5 bases and J by 2 bases, 15 bases remained unmatched. The germline V gene has CDR1 SEHNR and CDR2 FQNEAQ (reference sequence). The chain's CDR3 is CASSPAPRQGSPYEQYF. For the CDR3, the DNA is TGTGCCAGCAGCCCCGCGCCCAGACAGGGAAGTCCCTACGAGCAGTACTTC.

The V call is TRBV5-4, the J call TRBJ2-4, with 9 nucleotides matching TRBD1. V dropped 1 base and J dropped 6; count of bases not matched to a gene: 2. The CDR3 has 14 residues. Germline assignment: CDR1 SGHNT and CDR2 YYREEE (reference sequence). CDR3 bases: TGTGCCAGCAGCTTGACAGGGGGCAGAAACATTCAGTACTTC. This gives the protein CASSLTGGRNIQYF.

This clone was observed once. At the DNA level, this CDR3 is encoded by other sequences in the same sample as well. The CDR3 protein is CAWSVQGTDTQYF. In DNA, the CDR3 is TGTGCCTGGAGTGTACAGGGCACAGATACGCAGTATTTT. The chain has TRBV30 and TRBJ2-3, with TRBD1 as a possible D gene (5 bases). Germline V gives CDR1 GTSNPN, CDR2 SVGIG (reference sequence). CDR3 length: 13 residues. The ends were cut back, 0 bases at V and 1 base at J, with 5 bases in the middle.